These T cell receptor beta chains were read from a single sample in a study of cytomegalovirus exposure and HLA in healthy donors. The protocol was immunoSEQ multiplex PCR, while the TCRdb copy is restricted to in-frame clones and leaves out a portion. The data show under 300,000 clones, 70% to 90% seen once. Sequenced: PBMCs. The receptors shown here come from a woman in her thirties or forties in good health and CMV-seropositive. Both conserved end residues are part of each CDR3. D genes are given only for firm matches. The size entry is marked missing in some rows and otherwise reads once, few, many or a size class.

j_gene: TRBJ2-7; d_gene: TRBD1; v_gene: TRBV19; abundance: once; len: 14; CDR3nt: TGTGCCAGTAGTATATCCAGGGGGCAGGAAGAGCAGTACTTC; CDR3aa: CASSISRGQEEQYF
j_gene: TRBJ2-3; d_gene: -; v_gene: TRBV29-1; abundance: -; len: 15; CDR3nt: TGCAGCGTTGAAGATGTGAAAACTAGCACAGATACGCAGTATTTT; CDR3aa: CSVEDVKTSTDTQYF
j_gene: TRBJ2-7; d_gene: -; v_gene: TRBV28; abundance: -; len: 11; CDR3nt: TGTGCCAGCAGTCGACTCTACGAGCAGTACTTC; CDR3aa: CASSRLYEQYF
j_gene: TRBJ1-4; d_gene: -; v_gene: TRBV4-1; abundance: -; len: 20; CDR3nt: TGCGCCAGCAGCCAACCTGCCTCTGGGCCTTCTCATCGGACTAATGAAAAACTGTTTTTT; CDR3aa: CASSQPASGPSHRTNEKLFF
j_gene: TRBJ2-2; d_gene: -; v_gene: TRBV5-4; abundance: -; len: 16; CDR3nt: TGTGCCAGCAGCTTGTCGGCTAGCTGGGTGGCCGGGGAGCTGTTTTTT; CDR3aa: CASSLSASWVAGELFF
j_gene: TRBJ2-7; d_gene: -; v_gene: TRBV2; abundance: few; len: 16; CDR3nt: TGTGCCAGCAGTGAAGCGCTGCCTGGGAGGTCCTACGAGCAGTACTTC; CDR3aa: CASSEALPGRSYEQYF
j_gene: TRBJ1-3; d_gene: -; v_gene: TRBV30; abundance: -; len: 16; CDR3nt: TGTGCCTGGGCGACAGCTCTGACATCTCTGGGAAACACCATATATTTT; CDR3aa: CAWATALTSLGNTIYF
j_gene: TRBJ1-5; d_gene: -; v_gene: TRBV19; abundance: -; len: 16; CDR3nt: TGTGCCAGTAGTACCAAAGGAGGAACAGCTCATCAGCCCCAGCATTTT; CDR3aa: CASSTKGGTAHQPQHF
j_gene: TRBJ2-3; d_gene: TRBD2; v_gene: TRBV11-3; abundance: once; len: 15; CDR3nt: TGTGCCAGCAGCTCAGGCGGGAGAGGGACAGATACGCAGTATTTT; CDR3aa: CASSSGGRGTDTQYF
j_gene: TRBJ2-3; d_gene: TRBD2; v_gene: TRBV28; abundance: -; len: 16; CDR3nt: TGTGCCAGCAGTCCAAGACTAGCGGGATTAGCAGATACGCAGTATTTT; CDR3aa: CASSPRLAGLADTQYF
j_gene: TRBJ2-1; d_gene: TRBD2; v_gene: TRBV6-5; abundance: -; len: 14; CDR3nt: TGTGCCAGCAAGAGACTAGCGGGAGCTGGTGAGCAGTTCTTC; CDR3aa: CASKRLAGAGEQFF
j_gene: TRBJ2-7; d_gene: TRBD2; v_gene: TRBV5-1; abundance: -; len: 17; CDR3nt: TGCGCCAGCAGCTCGGGGGGACTAGCGGACAGCTCCTACGAGCAGTACTTC; CDR3aa: CASSSGGLADSSYEQYF
j_gene: TRBJ2-7; d_gene: -; v_gene: TRBV7-2; abundance: -; len: 16; CDR3nt: TGTGCCAGCGGACCCATAGGGGCGGCAGGAGTACGGGAGCAGTACTTC; CDR3aa: CASGPIGAAGVREQYF
j_gene: TRBJ2-5; d_gene: -; v_gene: TRBV7-9; abundance: -; len: 14; CDR3nt: TGTGCCAGCAGCTTAGGAGGTAGTGCGGAGACCCAGTACTTC; CDR3aa: CASSLGGSAETQYF
j_gene: TRBJ1-2; d_gene: -; v_gene: TRBV7-9; abundance: -; len: 12; CDR3nt: TGTGCCAGCAGTTTCGGTGACTATGGCTACACCTTC; CDR3aa: CASSFGDYGYTF
j_gene: TRBJ2-1; d_gene: TRBD1; v_gene: TRBV7-2; abundance: -; len: 17; CDR3nt: TGTGCCAGCAGCAATAAAGGGACAGCAAGAAGTAACAATGAGCAGTTCTTC; CDR3aa: CASSNKGTARSNNEQFF
j_gene: TRBJ1-2; d_gene: TRBD1; v_gene: TRBV30; abundance: -; len: 14; CDR3nt: TGTGCCTGGAAGGTGGCAGGGGGTTACTATGGCTACACCTTC; CDR3aa: CAWKVAGGYYGYTF
j_gene: TRBJ1-2; d_gene: -; v_gene: TRBV4-3; abundance: few; len: 17; CDR3nt: TGCGCCAGCAGCCAACACGGACCCGGGGACAAGAACTATGGCTACACCTTC; CDR3aa: CASSQHGPGDKNYGYTF
j_gene: TRBJ2-7; d_gene: TRBD2; v_gene: TRBV6-6; abundance: few; len: 16; CDR3nt: TGTGCCAGCAGTTACGGACTAGCGGGAGGGCCGGGAGAGCAGTACTTC; CDR3aa: CASSYGLAGGPGEQYF
j_gene: TRBJ1-4; d_gene: -; v_gene: TRBV4-2; abundance: -; len: 14; CDR3nt: TGTGCCAGCAGCCAAGGGACAGTTAATGAAAAACTGTTTTTT; CDR3aa: CASSQGTVNEKLFF
j_gene: TRBJ2-7; d_gene: -; v_gene: TRBV13; abundance: once; len: 13; CDR3nt: TGTGCCAGCAGCACAGGCAGGGCCTACGAGCAGTACTTC; CDR3aa: CASSTGRAYEQYF